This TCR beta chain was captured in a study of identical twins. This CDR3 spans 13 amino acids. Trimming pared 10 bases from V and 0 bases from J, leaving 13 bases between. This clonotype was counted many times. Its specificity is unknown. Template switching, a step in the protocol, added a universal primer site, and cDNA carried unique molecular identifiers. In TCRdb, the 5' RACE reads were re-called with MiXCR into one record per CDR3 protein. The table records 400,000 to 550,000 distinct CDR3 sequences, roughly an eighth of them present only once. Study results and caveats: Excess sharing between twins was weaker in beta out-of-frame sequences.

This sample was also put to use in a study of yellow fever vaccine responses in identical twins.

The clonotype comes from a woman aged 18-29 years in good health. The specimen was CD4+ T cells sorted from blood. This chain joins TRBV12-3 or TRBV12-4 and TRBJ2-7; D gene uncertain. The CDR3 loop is CATSELDSYEQYF. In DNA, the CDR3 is TGTGCCACCTCTGAGTTAGACTCCTACGAGCAGTACTTC.